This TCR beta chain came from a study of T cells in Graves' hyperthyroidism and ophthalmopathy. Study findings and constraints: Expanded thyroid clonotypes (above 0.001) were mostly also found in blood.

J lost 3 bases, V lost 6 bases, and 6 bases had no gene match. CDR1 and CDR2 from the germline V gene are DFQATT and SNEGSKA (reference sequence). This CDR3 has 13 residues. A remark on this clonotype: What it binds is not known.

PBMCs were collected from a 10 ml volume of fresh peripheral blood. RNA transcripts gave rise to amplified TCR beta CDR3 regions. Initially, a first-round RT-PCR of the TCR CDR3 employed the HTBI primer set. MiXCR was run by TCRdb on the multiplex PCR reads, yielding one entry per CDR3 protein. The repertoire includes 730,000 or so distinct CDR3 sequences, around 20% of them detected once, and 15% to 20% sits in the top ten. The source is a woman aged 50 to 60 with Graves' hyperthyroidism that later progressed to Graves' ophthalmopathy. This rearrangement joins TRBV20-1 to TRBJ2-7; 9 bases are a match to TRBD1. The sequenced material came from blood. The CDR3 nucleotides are TGCAGTGCCCCGGGACAGGGTAACTACGAGCAGTACTTC. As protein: CSAPGQGNYEQYF.